This TCR beta chain was sequenced during a study of blood T cell repertoires in COVID-19. Study at large: Sites across the United States, Italy and Spain contributed samples from acute and convalescent COVID-19.

Some clones are missing from TCRdb's copy, which holds only in-frame ones; the method was immunoSEQ multiplex PCR. The table shows about 130,000 clones, with about 88% occurring only once. The CDR3 spans 16 residues. Sequencing was performed on peripheral blood. This clonotype was obtained from a man in his sixties with COVID-19, enrolled during active disease. The genes are TRBV7-5 and TRBJ2-3; no check of the table's D call, TRBD1, against the DNA was made. TRBV7-5 is reported as a pseudogene. The CDR3 bases are TGTGCCAGAAGCTTAGCTAGGGACAGTTACACAGATACGCAGTATTTT. This sequence encodes CARSLARDSYTDTQYF.